Shown below are 13 T cell receptor beta chains from a single sample sequenced in a study of T cell responses to AZD1222 COVID-19 vaccine (dated by TCRdb to about 2021). The library relied on the immunoSEQ multiplex PCR assay. As stored in TCRdb, this immuneACCESS dataset retains in-frame rearrangements with V and J assigned. A fraction of the clones does not appear; measured against another copy, unresolved V genes explain less than half of the discrepancy, and the remainder lacks a known reason. The sample table lists over 150,000 clones, roughly 91% of them with a count of one. The ten largest clones represent more than 0.85% of the sample. The sample's time point, from its label and the paper: about 28 days (+/-7) after the second vaccine dose. This specimen's treatment or condition label, interpreted: meningococcal conjugate vaccine given as trial control. The sequences come from peripheral blood, collected 28 days after the second dose of the MenACWY control vaccine. These TCRs come from an adult who received the MenACWY meningococcal vaccine as a control.

The chain recombines TRBV27 with TRBJ1-2; TRBD1 aligns across 9 bases. Germline CDR1 reads MNHEY; CDR2 reads SMNVEV (reference sequence). V was pared by 5 bases and J by 4 bases, with 8 bases of the junction left unmatched. The CDR3 is made up of 15 amino acids. CDR3 amino acids: CASSVTGQGFYGYTF. The CDR3 DNA reads as TGTGCCAGCAGTGTCACGGGACAGGGTTTCTATGGCTACACCTTC.

This clone came up once. The CDR3 DNA is TGTGCCAGCAGCTCAACAGGGGCCGCGAAAGCTTTCTTT. It encodes CASSSTGAAKAFF. V is TRBV5-6 and J is TRBJ1-1, with 7 bases matching TRBD1. The CDR3 is 13 residues long. Germline CDR1 is SGHDT and CDR2 is YYEEEE. After removal of 3 bases from V and 9 bases from J, the junction contained 8 bases not matched to a gene.

The V gene is TRBV5-1, the J gene TRBJ1-2, with TRBD1 matching over 7 bases. V shed 5 bases and J 6 bases; nucleotides not matched to a gene: 7. Germline V gene data show CDR1 as SGHRS and CDR2 as YFSETQ. The CDR3 loop spans 13 amino acids. The CDR3 spells CASREGQMDGYTF. The DNA of the CDR3 is TGCGCCAGCAGGGAGGGACAGATGGATGGCTACACCTTC.

The rearrangement joins TRBV7-9 to TRBJ1-6; D gene uncertain. This CDR3 has 14 residues. Germline CDR1 and CDR2: SEHNR and FQNEAQ (reference sequence). Trimming removed 5 bases at V and 9 bases at J, with 14 bases between. CDR3 nucleotide sequence: TGTGCCAGCAGCACCGACCCCGAGGGTTCACCCCTCCACTTT. Translating it yields CASSTDPEGSPLHF.

V is TRBV6-1 and J is TRBJ2-4, with D possibly matching TRBD2 (5 bases). Germline CDR1 and CDR2: MNHNS and SASEGT. With 3 bases removed from V and 3 bases from J, the gap between germline ends came to 6 bases. This CDR3 has 13 amino acids. The CDR3 loop reads CASSDRDKNIQYF. In nucleotides, the CDR3 is TGTGCCAGCAGTGACCGGGACAAAAACATTCAGTACTTC.

The chain employs TRBV20-1 and TRBJ1-2; a possible D gene is TRBD1 (5 bases). The germline V and J ends were trimmed by 6 bases and 2 bases, with 7 bases remaining between them. Per the germline V gene, CDR1 is DFQATT and CDR2 is SNEGSKA (reference sequence). This CDR3 has 11 amino acids. CDR3 in amino acids: CSADSNYGYTF. CDR3 nucleotides: TGCAGTGCCGACAGCAACTATGGCTACACCTTC.

The chain is built from TRBV5-5 and TRBJ1-6, with 7 bases aligning to TRBD1. CDR3 size: 14 residues. V lost 4 bases to trimming and J lost 8 bases; unmatched junction nucleotides: 6. Germline CDR1 SGHKS, CDR2 YYEKEE (reference sequence). CDR3 nucleotide sequence: TGTGCCAGCAGCCTGGACAGGAGAGATTCACCCCTCCACTTT. This sequence encodes CASSLDRRDSPLHF.

The rearrangement links TRBV7-9 to TRBJ1-1; no clear D gene. V lost 1 base and J lost 5, with 11 bases in between. This CDR3 is 14 amino acids long. Per the germline V gene, CDR1 is SEHNR and CDR2 is FQNEAQ (reference sequence). CDR3 in amino acids: CASSLGHLGTEAFF. The CDR3 DNA sequence: TGTGCCAGCAGCTTAGGACACCTCGGGACTGAAGCTTTCTTT.

In DNA form, the CDR3 reads TGTGCCAGCAACCCAGGGGGCTTCGACTATGGCTACACCTTC. Translating gives CASNPGGFDYGYTF. The chain joins TRBV7-2 to TRBJ1-2; 8 bases match TRBD1. This CDR3 comprises 14 residues. V was pared by 7 bases and J by 3 bases, with 7 bases of the junction left unmatched. CDR1 SGHTA and CDR2 FQGNSA come from the germline V gene.

The chain links TRBV6-5 to TRBJ2-1; D may be TRBD2 (6 bases). The CDR3 spans 14 residues. Deletions cut 3 bases from V and 6 bases from J, with 12 bases between. Looked up from germline, CDR1 is MNHEY and CDR2 is SVGAGI. The DNA of the CDR3 is TGTGCCAGCAGTTATCTAGCGAGAGGCAATGAGCAGTTCTTC. Translated: CASSYLARGNEQFF.

This clone has only one observation. This chain joins TRBV6-2 or TRBV6-3 and TRBJ1-5; D is undetermined. Germline V lookup: CDR1 MNHEY, CDR2 SVGEGT. V lost 2 bases to trimming and J lost 4 bases, with 9 bases between them. The CDR3 spans 14 residues. The CDR3 reads CASSYRASNQPQHF. The CDR3, as DNA: TGTGCCAGCAGTTACAGGGCCTCTAATCAGCCCCAGCATTTT.

This clone was observed a single time. The CDR3 sequence is CASRAPLFSGNTIYF. In DNA form, the CDR3 reads TGTGCCAGCAGGGCACCGCTCTTCTCTGGAAACACCATATATTTT. The chain carries TRBV7-9 and TRBJ1-3; D is undetermined. V was trimmed by 6 bases and J by 0 bases, leaving 12 bases between them. The CDR3 runs to 15 residues. Germline loops: CDR1 SEHNR, CDR2 FQNEAQ (reference sequence).

This clone was observed a single time. V is TRBV4-3 and J is TRBJ1-1; TRBD1 is a possible D gene (5 bases). The CDR3 contains 14 residues. Trimming took 1 base from V and 6 from J, leaving 12 bases between them. Germline V lookup: CDR1 LGHNA, CDR2 YSLEER. CDR3 DNA: TGCGCCAGCAGCCAAGTTGGGGGATCACCTGAAGCTTTCTTT. This gives the protein CASSQVGGSPEAFF.